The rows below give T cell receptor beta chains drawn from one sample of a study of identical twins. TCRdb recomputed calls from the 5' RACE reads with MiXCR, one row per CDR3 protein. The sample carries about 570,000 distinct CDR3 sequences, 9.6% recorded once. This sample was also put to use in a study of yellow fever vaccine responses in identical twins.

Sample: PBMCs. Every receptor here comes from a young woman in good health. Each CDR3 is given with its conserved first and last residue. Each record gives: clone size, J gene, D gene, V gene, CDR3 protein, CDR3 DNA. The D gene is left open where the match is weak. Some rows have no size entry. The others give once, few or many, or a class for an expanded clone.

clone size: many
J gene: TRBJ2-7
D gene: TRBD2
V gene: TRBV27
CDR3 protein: CASSGGLAGGYEQYF
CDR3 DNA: TGTGCCAGCAGTGGGGGACTAGCGGGAGGTTACGAGCAGTACTTC

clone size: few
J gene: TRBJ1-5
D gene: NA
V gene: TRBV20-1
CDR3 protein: CSARIQGPNQPQHF
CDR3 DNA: TGCAGTGCGAGAATACAGGGTCCCAATCAGCCCCAGCATTTT

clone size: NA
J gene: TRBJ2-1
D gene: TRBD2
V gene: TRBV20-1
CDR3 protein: CSAPPGPSGSLLNEQFF
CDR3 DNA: TGCAGTGCCCCGCCGGGGCCTAGCGGGAGTCTACTCAATGAGCAGTTCTTC

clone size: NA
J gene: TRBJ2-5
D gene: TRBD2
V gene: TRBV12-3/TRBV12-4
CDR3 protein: CASSAGTSGRAETQYF
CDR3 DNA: TGTGCCAGCAGTGCCGGGACTAGCGGGAGGGCGGAGACCCAGTACTTC

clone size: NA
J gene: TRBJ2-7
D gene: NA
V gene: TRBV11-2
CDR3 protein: CASSGKEEVVYEQYF
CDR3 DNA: TGTGCCAGCAGCGGCAAGGAGGAAGTCGTCTACGAGCAGTACTTC

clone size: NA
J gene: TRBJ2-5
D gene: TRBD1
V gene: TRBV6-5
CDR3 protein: CASSYRGRQETQYF
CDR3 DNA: TGTGCCAGCAGTTACAGGGGGCGCCAAGAGACCCAGTACTTC

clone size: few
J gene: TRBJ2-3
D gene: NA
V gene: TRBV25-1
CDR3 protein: CASSEFLSDTQYF
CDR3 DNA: TGTGCCAGCAGTGAATTCTTGTCAGATACGCAGTATTTT

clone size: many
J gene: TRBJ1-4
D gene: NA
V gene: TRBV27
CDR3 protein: CATRDTNF
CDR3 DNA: TGTGCCACCCGGGACACCAATTTT

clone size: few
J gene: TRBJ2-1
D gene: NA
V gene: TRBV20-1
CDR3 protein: CSARPTEAYNEQFF
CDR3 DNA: TGCAGTGCTAGACCGACAGAGGCCTACAATGAGCAGTTCTTC

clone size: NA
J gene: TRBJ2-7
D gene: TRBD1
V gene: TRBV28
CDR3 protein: CASRLPGQGEYF
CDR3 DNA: TGTGCCAGCAGACTCCCGGGACAGGGGGAGTACTTC

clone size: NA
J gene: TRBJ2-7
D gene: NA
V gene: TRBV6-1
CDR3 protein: CASSLIQGPSHEQYF
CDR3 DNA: TGTGCCAGCAGTCTCATACAGGGCCCGAGTCACGAGCAGTACTTC

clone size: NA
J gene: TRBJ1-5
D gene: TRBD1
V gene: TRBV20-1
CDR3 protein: CSARDYRGDQPQHF
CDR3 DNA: TGCAGTGCTAGAGATTACAGGGGTGATCAGCCCCAGCATTTT

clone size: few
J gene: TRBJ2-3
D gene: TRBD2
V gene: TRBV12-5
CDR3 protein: CASGSERTSGTNYTDTQYF
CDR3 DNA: TGTGCTAGTGGTTCGGAGAGGACTAGCGGGACCAATTACACAGATACGCAGTATTTT

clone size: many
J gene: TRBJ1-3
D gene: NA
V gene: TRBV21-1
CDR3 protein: CASRRALSPSNSGNTIYF
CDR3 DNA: TGTGCCAGCCGAAGGGCCCTCTCCCCTTCCAACTCTGGAAACACCATATATTTT

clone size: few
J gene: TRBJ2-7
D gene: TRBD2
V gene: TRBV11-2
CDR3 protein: CASSRGVTSGDHEQYF
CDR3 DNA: TGTGCCAGCAGCCGAGGGGTGACTAGCGGGGATCACGAGCAGTACTTC

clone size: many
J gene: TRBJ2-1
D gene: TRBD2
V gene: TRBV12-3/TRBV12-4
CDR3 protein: CAAGGGEQFF
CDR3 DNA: TGTGCCGCTGGGGGGGGTGAGCAGTTCTTC

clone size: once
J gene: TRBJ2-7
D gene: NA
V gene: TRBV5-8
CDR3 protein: CASSDQTSVRHEQYF
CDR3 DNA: TGTGCCAGCAGCGATCAAACCTCCGTGAGGCACGAGCAGTACTTC

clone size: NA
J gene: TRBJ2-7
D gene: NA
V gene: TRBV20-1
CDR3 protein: CSARDISQGTAGYEQYF
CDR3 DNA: TGCAGTGCTAGAGATATTTCACAAGGGACTGCGGGCTACGAGCAGTACTTC

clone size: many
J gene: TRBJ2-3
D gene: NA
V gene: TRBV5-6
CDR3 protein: CASSLDRFGDTQYF
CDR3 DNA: TGTGCCAGCAGCTTGGATCGGTTTGGAGATACGCAGTATTTT

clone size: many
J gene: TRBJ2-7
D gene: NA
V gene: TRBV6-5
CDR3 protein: CASSYSRTTSYEQYF
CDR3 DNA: TGTGCCAGCAGTTACTCGAGGACAACATCCTACGAGCAGTACTTC

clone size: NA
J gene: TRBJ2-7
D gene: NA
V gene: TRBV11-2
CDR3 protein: CASSLGSLGGSEQYF
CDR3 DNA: TGTGCCAGCAGCTTAGGATCGTTGGGGGGCAGCGAGCAGTACTTC